This TCR beta chain was identified during a study of cytomegalovirus exposure and HLA in healthy donors. Whole-study findings and limits: Immune exposure was documented only through CMV serostatus. Relative to the approximately 700-donor mean, N-insertions were reportedly fewer in an Asian-associated ancestry cluster in a later analysis.

In regard to this clone: Its specificity is unknown.

The PCR employed 60 Vbeta primers together with 13 Jbeta primers. This table comes from immunoSEQ multiplex PCR, and its TCRdb copy is limited to in-frame clones, with some not included. The profile shows over 95,000 clones, 77% of them singletons. V shed 5 bases and J 1 base; nucleotides not matched to a gene: 5. This CDR3 comprises 14 residues. Germline lookup yields CDR1 SGHRS and CDR2 YFSETQ. The chain uses TRBV5-1 and TRBJ2-5; 7 nucleotides agree with TRBD1. The TCR originated in a man aged 40-49 years in good health and CMV-seropositive. Sequenced: PBMCs. CDR3 bases: TGCGCCAGCAGGATAGGGACAGCCCAAGAGACCCAGTACTTC. Its translation: CASRIGTAQETQYF.